Listed below are T cell receptor beta chains from one sample, sequenced in a study of beta chain features in type 1 diabetes. Clones were sequenced by immunoSEQ multiplex PCR, and TCRdb holds only the in-frame ones, with some missing. The sample records roughly 100,000 clones, 25% to 30% being singletons. The material sequenced was central memory CD4+ T cells from blood. The receptors were gathered from a young woman with type 1 diabetes. The CDR3 runs from the conserved cysteine through the conserved F or W. The order of the fields is clone size, V gene, D gene, J gene, CDR3 DNA, CDR3 protein. A D gene is named only where the DNA matches it firmly. Rows give clone size only sometimes, using once, few, many, or a class for an expanded clone.

few	TRBV14	TRBD1	TRBJ1-1	TGTGCCAGCAGCCCCCACCGGGGGGGACAGGGAAACACTGAAGCTTTCTTT	CASSPHRGGQGNTEAFF
.	TRBV7-9	TRBD1	TRBJ1-1	TGTGCCAGCAGCTTCACGAAAGGGACAGGGAACACTGAAGCTTTCTTT	CASSFTKGTGNTEAFF
.	TRBV30	.	TRBJ1-1	TGTGCCTGTTCCCGGGAAATGAACACTGAAGCTTTCTTT	CACSREMNTEAFF
once	TRBV18	TRBD1	TRBJ1-1	TGTGCCAGCTCACCACTTCGACAGGGCGGCGCTGAAGCTTTCTTT	CASSPLRQGGAEAFF
.	TRBV10-3	TRBD1	TRBJ1-1	TGTGCCATCAGTGAGTCGCAGGGGGCCGGCACTGAAGCTTTCTTT	CAISESQGAGTEAFF
.	TRBV25-1	TRBD1	TRBJ2-1	TGTGCCAGCAGTGAATTTGACAGGGACAATGAGCAGTTCTTC	CASSEFDRDNEQFF
.	TRBV15	TRBD1	TRBJ1-5	TGTGCCACCAGAAGGCCTAGGCTTGTCCGGGACAGGGAAAATCATCAGCCCCAGCATTTT	CATRRPRLVRDRENHQPQHF
.	TRBV9	.	TRBJ1-1	TGTGCCAGCAGCGAACAGGGAGGGCGGTTGGGCACTGAAGCTTTCTTT	CASSEQGGRLGTEAFF
few	TRBV7-2	TRBD2	TRBJ2-3	TGTGCCAGCAGCCTACTAGCGGGAGTGGCAGATACGCAGTATTTT	CASSLLAGVADTQYF
once	TRBV7-2	.	TRBJ2-1	TGTGCCATATCGGAGGGCCTTAGGGATGAGCAGTTCTTC	CAISEGLRDEQFF
few	TRBV11-2	.	TRBJ2-5	TGTGCCAGCAGATGGCGGTCTGGAGAGACCCAGTACTTC	CASRWRSGETQYF
.	TRBV30	.	TRBJ2-1	TGTGCCTGGGGGGGAGGAGGAAGAGAGCAGTTCTTC	CAWGGGGREQFF
once	TRBV4-3	.	TRBJ1-3	TGCGCCAGCAGCCAAGAGAGGGGAAACACCATATATTTT	CASSQERGNTIYF
.	TRBV5-1	.	TRBJ1-1	TGCGCCAGCAGCGTGGGGAGCGGGAGGAACACTGAAGCTTTCTTT	CASSVGSGRNTEAFF
few	TRBV19	.	TRBJ2-2	TGTGCCAGTAGTAATCAGCAGGGCCGCACCGGGGAGCTGTTTTTT	CASSNQQGRTGELFF
.	TRBV4-3	.	TRBJ1-2	TGCGCCAGCAGCAGATGGGCAGGGGATGGCTACACCTTC	CASSRWAGDGYTF
once	TRBV30	TRBD2	TRBJ2-5	TGTGCCTGGAATCGGCGGGGGATCCAAGAGACCCAGTACTTC	CAWNRRGIQETQYF
once	TRBV11-2	.	TRBJ1-4	TGTGCCAGCAGCCCGGGTGGAACTAATGAAAAACTGTTTTTT	CASSPGGTNEKLFF
few	TRBV5-5	TRBD2	TRBJ2-1	TGTGCCAGCAGCTTGGCCCTGGGACTAGCGGGAGGAGCCTACAATGAGCAGTTCTTC	CASSLALGLAGGAYNEQFF
few	TRBV11-3	TRBD2	TRBJ2-1	TGTGCCAGCAGCCTCCCTGACTACAGCGGGAGTTTAGGCAATGAGCAGTTCTTC	CASSLPDYSGSLGNEQFF
.	TRBV5-4	TRBD2	TRBJ2-3	TGTGCCAGCAGCTGGGGGGGTCCCTTGGGGTCTTGGGATACGCAGTATTTT	CASSWGGPLGSWDTQYF
.	TRBV12-5	.	TRBJ2-5	TGTGCTAGTGGTCTGGGCACTAGCTCGGGTGAGACCCAGTACTTC	CASGLGTSSGETQYF
few	TRBV30	TRBD2	TRBJ2-3	TGTGCCTGGAGTGCGGCGGGAGGCACAGATACGCAGTATTTT	CAWSAAGGTDTQYF
.	TRBV4-2	.	TRBJ1-3	TGTGCCAGCAGCCAAGAGGTAGTCGGCTCTGGAAACACCATATATTTT	CASSQEVVGSGNTIYF
few	TRBV10-2	.	TRBJ2-1	TGCGCCAGCACTGTTAGGAGGGATGAGCAGTTCTTC	CASTVRRDEQFF
.	TRBV7-6	TRBD2	TRBJ2-1	TGTGCCAGCAGCTTAGGAAACGGGAGGGTCAATGAGCAGTTCTTC	CASSLGNGRVNEQFF
.	TRBV30	TRBD1	TRBJ2-7	TGTGCCTGGAGTCGACAGGGGTCCTACGAGCAGTACTTC	CAWSRQGSYEQYF
.	TRBV4-1	.	TRBJ2-7	TGCGCCAGCAGCCGTGCAACAGGACCCTACGAGCAGTACTTC	CASSRATGPYEQYF
.	TRBV6-5	.	TRBJ2-1	TGTGCCAGCGGCCGGGGGTACGGAGGAAATGAGCAGTTCTTC	CASGRGYGGNEQFF
few	TRBV11-2	.	TRBJ1-5	TGTGCCAGCAGCTTAGTAGGGGGAGGCAATCAGCCCCAGCATTTT	CASSLVGGGNQPQHF
few	TRBV30	.	TRBJ1-2	TGTGCCTGGAGTCCACGGGGAGCATCTTCGTATGGCTACACCTTC	CAWSPRGASSYGYTF
.	TRBV5-1	TRBD1	TRBJ1-3	TGCGCCAGCAGCTGGGGGACAGCCGGAAACACCATATATTTT	CASSWGTAGNTIYF
.	TRBV7-8	TRBD2	TRBJ2-1	TGTGCCAGCAGCTTCCGCGGGAGGGCATACAATGAGCAGTTCTTC	CASSFRGRAYNEQFF
.	TRBV28	.	TRBJ1-2	TGTGCCAGCAGTCCGAGGGCCTATGGCTACACCTTC	CASSPRAYGYTF
.	TRBV7-9	.	TRBJ2-7	TGTGCCAGCAGCCTCGGACAGTACGAGCAGTACTTC	CASSLGQYEQYF
few	TRBV19	.	TRBJ2-3	TGTGCCAGTAGTCCTCGAGAAAGCACAGATACGCAGTATTTT	CASSPRESTDTQYF
.	TRBV15	.	TRBJ1-5	TGTGCCACCAGCAGAGACCAAGGGGCTAATCAGCCCCAGCATTTT	CATSRDQGANQPQHF
few	TRBV2	TRBD1	TRBJ1-5	TGTGCCAGCAGGTCACAGGGGGAGAATCAGCCCCAGCATTTT	CASRSQGENQPQHF
few	TRBV11-2	.	TRBJ1-2	TGTGCCAGCAGCCCCAACTTAGTCGGGGCTAACTATGGCTACACCTTC	CASSPNLVGANYGYTF
.	TRBV5-1	.	TRBJ2-7	TGCGCCAGCACTGGCTCAGCGGGCCTCCCAACCTACGAGCAGTACTTC	CASTGSAGLPTYEQYF
.	TRBV5-1	.	TRBJ2-7	TGCGCCAGCAGACCTACGGGAGCAAACTACGAGCAGTACTTC	CASRPTGANYEQYF
few	TRBV28	TRBD1	TRBJ1-2	TGTGCCAGCAGACCGGGACAGGGGTTCGGCTACACCTTC	CASRPGQGFGYTF
once	TRBV11-2	TRBD2	TRBJ2-1	TGTGCCAGCAGCCCGGGACTAGCGGGAGGGCCTCTTAGGTACAATGAGCAGTTCTTC	CASSPGLAGGPLRYNEQFF
.	TRBV7-8	.	TRBJ1-1	TGTGCCAGCAGCTTATGGGGGGTGAACACTGAAGCTTTCTTT	CASSLWGVNTEAFF
.	TRBV30	.	TRBJ1-2	TGTGCCTGGAAGGGGTTGAGCTATGGCTACACCTTC	CAWKGLSYGYTF
.	TRBV6-6	.	TRBJ2-1	TGTGCCAGCGGTAACAGGTTTAGCTCCTACAATGAGCAGTTCTTC	CASGNRFSSYNEQFF
few	TRBV5-6	.	TRBJ1-2	TGTGCCAGCAGCTCCCAGGGGCTAAGGACCTATGGCTACACCTTC	CASSSQGLRTYGYTF
few	TRBV18	.	TRBJ1-2	TGTGCCAGCTCACCAACGGGGGACTATGGCTACACCTTC	CASSPTGDYGYTF
few	TRBV7-2	.	TRBJ2-2	TGTGCCAGCAGCCTCGGACAGAACACCGGGGAGCTGTTTTTT	CASSLGQNTGELFF